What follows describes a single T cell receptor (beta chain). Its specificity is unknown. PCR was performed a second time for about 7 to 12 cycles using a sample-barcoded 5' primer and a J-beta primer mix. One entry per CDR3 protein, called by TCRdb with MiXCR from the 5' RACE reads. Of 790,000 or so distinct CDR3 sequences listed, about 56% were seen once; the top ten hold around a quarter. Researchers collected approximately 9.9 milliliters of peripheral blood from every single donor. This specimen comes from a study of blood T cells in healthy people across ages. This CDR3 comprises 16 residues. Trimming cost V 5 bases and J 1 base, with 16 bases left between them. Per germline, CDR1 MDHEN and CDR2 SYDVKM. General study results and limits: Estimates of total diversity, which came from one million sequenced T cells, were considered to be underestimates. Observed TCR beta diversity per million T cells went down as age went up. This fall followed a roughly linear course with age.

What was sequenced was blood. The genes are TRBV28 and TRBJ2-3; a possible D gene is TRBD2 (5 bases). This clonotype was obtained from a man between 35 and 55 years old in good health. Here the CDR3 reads CASSPRARRGTDTQYF. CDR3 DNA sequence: TGTGCCAGCAGTCCTCGCGCTCGGCGGGGCACAGATACGCAGTATTTT.